This TCR beta chain was profiled in a study of cytomegalovirus exposure and HLA in healthy donors. The protocol was immunoSEQ multiplex PCR, while the TCRdb copy is restricted to in-frame clones and leaves out a portion. The sample records over 35,000 clones, over 80% being singletons. Germline-derived CDR1 and CDR2 are GTSNPN and SVGIG (reference sequence). The CDR3 spans 17 residues. After removal of 3 bases from V and 1 base from J, the junction contained 8 bases not matched to a gene. Material for sequencing was PBMCs. The V gene is TRBV30, the J gene TRBJ1-6, with 8 bases that match TRBD1. This sequence originates from a man between 18 and 35 years old in good health and CMV-seronegative. CDR3 bases: TGTGCCTGGAGGAGAGGACAGGGCTCATCCTATAATTCACCCCTCCACTTT. Protein: CAWRRGQGSSYNSPLHF. The full variable domain, its missing parts supplied by reference TRBV30 and TRBJ1-6, is SQTIHQWPATLVQPVGSPLSLECTVEGTSNPNLYWYRQAAGRGLQLLFYSVGIGQISSEVPQNLSASRPQDRQFILSSKKLLLSDSGFYLCAWRRGQGSSYNSPLHFGNGTRLTVT.